What follows describes a single TCR beta chain. From germline, CDR1 is GTSNPN and CDR2 SVGIG (reference sequence). This CDR3 spans 14 amino acids. V was pared by 4 bases and J by 0 bases, with 5 bases of the junction left unmatched. This sample stems from a study of shared clonotypes between healthy human individuals. Study in general: Researchers drew samples from a couple of women and three men aged 18 to 49.

Selected positively for CCR7 and CD45RO-negative, naive CD8 cells excluded terminally differentiated effector memory CD45RA+ cells. Generated by immunoSEQ multiplex PCR, the TCRdb table keeps only in-frame clones and is missing some. The sample shows just over 2,000,000 clones, over 85% of them seen only once. Material for sequencing was naive CD8+ T cells sorted from blood. The chain links TRBV30 to TRBJ2-7, with 8 positions matching TRBD1. This clonotype originated in a man between 18 and 29 years old in good health. CDR3 coding DNA: TGTGCCTGGACCCACGGACAGGGCTCCTACGAGCAGTACTTC. This encodes CAWTHGQGSYEQYF.